A few counts support the clone carrying this T cell receptor (beta chain). Its antigen is unknown. With 0 bases removed from V and 5 bases from J, the gap between germline ends came to 14 bases. The CDR3 consists of 15 residues. Germline assignment: CDR1 KGHSH and CDR2 LQKENI. This sample is drawn from a study of T cell repertoires in cytomegalovirus infection. In the study overall: Matching HLA type, along with CMV infection, was indicated by public TCR beta signatures.

TCRdb passed the reads through MiXCR, listing each CDR3 protein once. The sample holds just over 300,000 distinct CDR3 sequences, under 20% seen once. Study results and limitations: The response measured ex vivo was dominated by TCR beta clonotypes (HLA-C-restricted and CMV-specific).

This receptor was taken from a human donor in good health (CMV status not recorded). Some clones in this sample may be carry-over from other donors' samples. The rearrangement joins TRBV18 to TRBJ2-7; D is perhaps TRBD1 or TRBD2 (5 bases each). Material for sequencing was PBMCs. The CDR3 is CASSPPGRWDHEQYF. The CDR3 coding sequence is TGTGCCAGCTCACCACCGGGCCGCTGGGACCACGAGCAGTACTTC.